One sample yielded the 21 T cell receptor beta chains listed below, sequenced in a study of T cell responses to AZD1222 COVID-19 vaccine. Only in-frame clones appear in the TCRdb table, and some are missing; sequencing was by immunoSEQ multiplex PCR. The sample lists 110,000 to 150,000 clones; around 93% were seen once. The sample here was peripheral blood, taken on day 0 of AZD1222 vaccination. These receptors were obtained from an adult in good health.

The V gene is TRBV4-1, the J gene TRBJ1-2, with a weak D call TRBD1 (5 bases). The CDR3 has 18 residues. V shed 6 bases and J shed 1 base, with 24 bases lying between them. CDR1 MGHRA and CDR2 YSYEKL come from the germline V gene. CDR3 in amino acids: CASRPGRPVKDSNYGYTF. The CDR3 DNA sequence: TGCGCCAGCAGACCTGGTCGCCCGGTTAAAGACAGTAACTATGGCTACACCTTC.

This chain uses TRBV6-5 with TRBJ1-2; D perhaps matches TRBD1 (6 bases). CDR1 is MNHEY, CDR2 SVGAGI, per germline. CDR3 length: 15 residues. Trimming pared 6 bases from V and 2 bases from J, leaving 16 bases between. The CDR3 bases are TGTGCCAGCAGCCGCGGACAGTTTGCCAACTATGGCTACACCTTC. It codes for CASSRGQFANYGYTF.

CDR3 nucleotides: TGTGCCAGCAGCTTAGGTGGGAGTGTTACTGAAGCTTTCTTT. It translates to CASSLGGSVTEAFF. The chain joins TRBV7-2 to TRBJ1-1; D unclear. This CDR3 comprises 14 residues. The V end lost 1 base, the J end lost 5 bases, and 11 bases lay between the germline ends. Germline lookup yields CDR1 SGHTA and CDR2 FQGNSA.

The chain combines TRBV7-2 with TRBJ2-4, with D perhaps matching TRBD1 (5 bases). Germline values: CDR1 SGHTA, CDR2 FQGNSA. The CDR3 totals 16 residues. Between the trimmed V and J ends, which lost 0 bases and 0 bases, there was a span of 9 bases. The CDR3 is CASSLAQDIAKNIQYF. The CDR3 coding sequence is TGTGCCAGCAGCTTAGCGCAGGACATAGCCAAAAACATTCAGTACTTC.

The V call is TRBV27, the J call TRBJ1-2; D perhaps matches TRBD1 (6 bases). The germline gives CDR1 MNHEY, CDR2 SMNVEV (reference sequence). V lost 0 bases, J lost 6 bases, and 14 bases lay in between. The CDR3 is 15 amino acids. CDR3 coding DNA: TGTGCCAGCAGTTTATCACACAGGGTCTGGGATGGCTACACCTTC. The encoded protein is CASSLSHRVWDGYTF.

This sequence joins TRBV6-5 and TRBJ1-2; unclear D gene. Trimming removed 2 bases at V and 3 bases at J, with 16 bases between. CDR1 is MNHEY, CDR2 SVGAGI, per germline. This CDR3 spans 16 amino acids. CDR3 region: CASSYLGFSEDYGYTF. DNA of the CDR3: TGTGCCAGCAGTTACCTCGGTTTTTCGGAAGACTATGGCTACACCTTC.

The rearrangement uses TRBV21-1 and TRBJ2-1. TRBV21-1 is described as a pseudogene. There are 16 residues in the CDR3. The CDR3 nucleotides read TGTGCCAGCAGCTTCCGACCGGGGCGAAATAACAATGAGCAGTTCTTC. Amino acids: CASSFRPGRNNNEQFF.

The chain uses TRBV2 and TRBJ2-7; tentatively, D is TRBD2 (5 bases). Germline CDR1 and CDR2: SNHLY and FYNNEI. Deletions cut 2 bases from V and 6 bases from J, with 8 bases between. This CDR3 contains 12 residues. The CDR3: CASSELAAEQYF. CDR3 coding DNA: TGTGCCAGCAGTGAACTAGCCGCCGAGCAGTACTTC.

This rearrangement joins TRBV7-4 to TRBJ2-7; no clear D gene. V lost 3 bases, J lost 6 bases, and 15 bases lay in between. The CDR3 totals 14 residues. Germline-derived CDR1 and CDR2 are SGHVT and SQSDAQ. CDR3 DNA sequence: TGTGCCAGCAGCTTCCATAGGGATATCTTCGAGCAGTACTTC. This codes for CASSFHRDIFEQYF.

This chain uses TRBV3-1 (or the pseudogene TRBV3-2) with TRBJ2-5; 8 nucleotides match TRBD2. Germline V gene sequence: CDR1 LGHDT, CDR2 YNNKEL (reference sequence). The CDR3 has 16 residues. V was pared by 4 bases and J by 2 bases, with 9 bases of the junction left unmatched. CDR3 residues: CASSPGTRSGQETQYF. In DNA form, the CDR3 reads TGTGCCAGCAGCCCGGGGACTAGATCGGGTCAAGAGACCCAGTACTTC.

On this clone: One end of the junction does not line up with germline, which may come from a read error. The CDR3 DNA reads as TGTGCCAGCAGTTACAGGTTTGGGGAGCGGTACTTC. It is translated as CASSYRFGERYF. The rearrangement joins TRBV6-2 or TRBV6-3 to TRBJ2-7; tentatively, D is TRBD2 (5 bases). The germline V gene encodes CDR1 MNHEY and CDR2 SVGEGT. This CDR3 is 12 amino acids long.

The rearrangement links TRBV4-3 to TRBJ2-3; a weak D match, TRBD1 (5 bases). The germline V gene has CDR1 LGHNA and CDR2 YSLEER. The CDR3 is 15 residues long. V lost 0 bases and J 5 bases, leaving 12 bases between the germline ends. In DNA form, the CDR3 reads TGCGCCAGCAGCCAAGACGGGCAGGGTTTAGATACGCAGTATTTT. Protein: CASSQDGQGLDTQYF.

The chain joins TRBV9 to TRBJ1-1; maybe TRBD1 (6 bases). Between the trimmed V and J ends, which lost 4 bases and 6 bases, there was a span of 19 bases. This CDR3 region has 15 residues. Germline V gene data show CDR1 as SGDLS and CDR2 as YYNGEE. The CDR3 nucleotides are TGTGCCAGCAGCTTAACGACAGGTTTCGGCTCTGAAGCTTTCTTT. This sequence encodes CASSLTTGFGSEAFF.

Here the CDR3 reads CASRSGTSGGSGEQFF. CDR3 DNA sequence: TGTGCCAGTAGATCCGGGACTAGCGGGGGATCTGGTGAGCAGTTCTTC. The rearrangement links TRBV19 to TRBJ2-1; TRBD2 aligns across 14 bases. CDR1 and CDR2 from the germline V gene are LNHDA and SQIVND (reference sequence). V lost 6 bases, J lost 9 bases, and 10 bases stayed unmatched. This CDR3 comprises 16 residues. Combining the CDR3 with reference TRBV19 and TRBJ2-1 gives the whole variable domain DGGITQSPKYLFRKEGQNVTLSCEQNLNHDAMYWYRQDPGQGLRLIYYSQIVNDFQKGDIAEGYSVSREKKESFPLTVTSAQKNPTAFYLCASRSGTSGGSGEQFFGPGTRLTVL.

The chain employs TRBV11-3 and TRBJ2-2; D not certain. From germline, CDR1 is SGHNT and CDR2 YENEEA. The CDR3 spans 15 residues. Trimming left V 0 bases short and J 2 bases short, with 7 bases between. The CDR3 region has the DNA TGTGCCAGCAGCTTAGAGGCAGGAAACACCGGGGAGCTGTTTTTT. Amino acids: CASSLEAGNTGELFF.

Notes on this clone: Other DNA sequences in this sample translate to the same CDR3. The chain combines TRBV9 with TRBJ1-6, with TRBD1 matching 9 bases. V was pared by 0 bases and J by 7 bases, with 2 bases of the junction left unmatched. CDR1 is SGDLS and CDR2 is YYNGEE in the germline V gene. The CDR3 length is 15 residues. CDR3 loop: CASSVAGQGNSPLHF. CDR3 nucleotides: TGTGCCAGCAGCGTAGCCGGACAGGGGAATTCACCCCTCCACTTT.

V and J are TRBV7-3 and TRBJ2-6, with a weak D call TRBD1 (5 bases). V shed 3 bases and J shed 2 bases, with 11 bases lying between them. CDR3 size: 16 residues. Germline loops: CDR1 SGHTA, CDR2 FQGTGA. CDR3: CASSLRARAGANVLTF. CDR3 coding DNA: TGTGCCAGCAGCTTGCGCGCCAGGGCTGGGGCCAACGTCCTGACTTTC.

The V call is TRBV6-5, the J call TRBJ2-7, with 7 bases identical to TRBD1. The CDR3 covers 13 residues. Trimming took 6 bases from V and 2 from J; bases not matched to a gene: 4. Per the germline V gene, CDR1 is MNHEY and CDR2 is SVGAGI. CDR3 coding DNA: TGTGCCAGCAGAACCGGGACAGCCTACGAGCAGTACTTC. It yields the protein CASRTGTAYEQYF.

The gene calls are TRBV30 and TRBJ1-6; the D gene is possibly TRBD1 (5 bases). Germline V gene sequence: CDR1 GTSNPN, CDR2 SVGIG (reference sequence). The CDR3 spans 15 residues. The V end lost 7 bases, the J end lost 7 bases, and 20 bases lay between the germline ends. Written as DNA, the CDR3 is TGTGCCTTCCAAGTCTTGGGACTGCTCAATTCACCCCTCCACTTT. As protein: CAFQVLGLLNSPLHF.

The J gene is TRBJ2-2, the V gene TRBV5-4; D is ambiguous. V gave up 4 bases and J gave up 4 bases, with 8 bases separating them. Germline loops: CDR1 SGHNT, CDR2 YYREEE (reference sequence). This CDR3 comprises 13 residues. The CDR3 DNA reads TGTGCCAGCAGCAGCTTAACCACCGGGGAGCTGTTTTTT. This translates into CASSSLTTGELFF.

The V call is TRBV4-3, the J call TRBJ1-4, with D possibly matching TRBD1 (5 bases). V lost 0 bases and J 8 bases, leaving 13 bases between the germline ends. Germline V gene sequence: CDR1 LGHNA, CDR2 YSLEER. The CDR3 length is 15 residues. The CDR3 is CASSQELDRLEKLFF. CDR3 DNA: TGCGCCAGCAGCCAAGAACTCGACAGATTAGAAAAACTGTTTTTT.